The rows below give T cell receptor beta chains drawn from one sample of a study of shared clonotypes between healthy human individuals. Repertoires were generated with immunoSEQ multiplex PCR, while TCRdb's copy carries only in-frame clones and drops some. This table holds about 230,000 clones, over 50% found once. The sequenced material came from memory CD4+ T cells sorted from blood. The receptors stem from a man aged 30 to 45 in good health. CDR3s include the opening cysteine and the closing phenylalanine or tryptophan. The order of the fields is CDR3 DNA, CDR3 protein, V gene, clone size, D gene, J gene. A D gene is named only where the DNA matches it firmly. Rows give clone size only sometimes, using once, few, many, or a class for an expanded clone.

TGTGCCAGCACCGAGACAGGGGGCGATGAGACCCAGTACTTC,CASTETGGDETQYF,TRBV2,NA,TRBD1,TRBJ2-5
TGTGCCAGCAGCGGGACCTACAGCTCCTACAATGAGCAGTTCTTC,CASSGTYSSYNEQFF,TRBV7-9,NA,NA,TRBJ2-1
TGTGCCAGCAGCTATCTTGATACTGAAGCTTTCTTT,CASSYLDTEAFF,TRBV7-9,NA,NA,TRBJ1-1
TGTGCCAGCAGCCAAGATATGTTTGCAGAGACCCAGTACTTC,CASSQDMFAETQYF,TRBV14,few,NA,TRBJ2-5
TGTGCGGCGTGGACAGGAAAGGCCGGGGAGCTGTTTTTT,CAAWTGKAGELFF,TRBV25-1,NA,TRBD1,TRBJ2-2
TGTGCCAGCAGTCCGGACGGCCTCCGGGCCCAGCATTTT,CASSPDGLRAQHF,TRBV28,few,NA,TRBJ1-5
TGTGCCAGCTCATCGGGACAGCGACCCTACGAGCAGTACTTC,CASSSGQRPYEQYF,TRBV18,few,TRBD1,TRBJ2-7
TGTGCCAGCAGCGTAGGAGGGGGGAGGGTTGGCAAAAACATTCAGTACTTC,CASSVGGGRVGKNIQYF,TRBV9,NA,NA,TRBJ2-4
TGTGCCAGCAGCGTAGCTAGCAGGGGCGAGCAGTACTTC,CASSVASRGEQYF,TRBV9,NA,NA,TRBJ2-7
TGTGCCAGCGCGTCCCCACTGGCTAGCGGCTCCTACGAGCAGTACTTC,CASASPLASGSYEQYF,TRBV7-9,many,TRBD2,TRBJ2-7
TGTGCCTGGAGTACCATAACTAATGAAAAACTGTTTTTT,CAWSTITNEKLFF,TRBV30,few,NA,TRBJ1-4
TGTGCCAGCTCACCACAGACAGGGGGAGACTATGGCTACACCTTC,CASSPQTGGDYGYTF,TRBV18,NA,TRBD1,TRBJ1-2
TGTGCCAGCAGCTCCCACACCAAGACAGGGACCTACAATGAGCAGTTCTTC,CASSSHTKTGTYNEQFF,TRBV7-8,NA,TRBD1,TRBJ2-1
TGTGCCATCAGTGAGGGCCTAGCGGGGGGGTACGAGCAGTACTTC,CAISEGLAGGYEQYF,TRBV10-3,NA,TRBD2,TRBJ2-7
TGCGCCAGCAGCTTGGAAACGAACACTGAAGCTTTCTTT,CASSLETNTEAFF,TRBV5-1,NA,NA,TRBJ1-1
TGTGCCAGCAGCTTGGAGCCGCTACGAGGGACCCAGTACTTC,CASSLEPLRGTQYF,TRBV5-4,many,NA,TRBJ2-5
TGTGCCAGCAGCTTCACAGGGCGAGAGGATACGCAGTATTTT,CASSFTGREDTQYF,TRBV9,few,NA,TRBJ2-3
TGTGCCAGCAGTCGAGAGGAGGTAGCGGCTGTCTACGAGCAGTACTTC,CASSREEVAAVYEQYF,TRBV11-2,NA,NA,TRBJ2-7
TGTGCCAGCAGCTTCTCGACAGGGTTGTACGAGCAGTACTTC,CASSFSTGLYEQYF,TRBV7-8,NA,TRBD1,TRBJ2-7
TGTGCCAGCAGCGTCAGAGGGTTTGCGGGGGCCAACGTCCTGACTTTC,CASSVRGFAGANVLTF,TRBV9,NA,NA,TRBJ2-6
TGTGCCAGCAGCTTAGATGGGGCGGACCGCATTCAGTACTTC,CASSLDGADRIQYF,TRBV11-2,few,NA,TRBJ2-4
TGTGCCAGTAGTCCACTCGGGACTAGCGGTACCTACGAGCAGTACTTC,CASSPLGTSGTYEQYF,TRBV19,NA,TRBD2,TRBJ2-7
TGTGCCAGCAGCCCCCGGGCTTTTAACATGGATTATGGCTACACCTTC,CASSPRAFNMDYGYTF,TRBV28,NA,NA,TRBJ1-2
TGTGCCAGCAGCGAAAGACGGTTCGCAGATACGCAGTATTTT,CASSERRFADTQYF,TRBV5-4,NA,NA,TRBJ2-3
TGTGCCAGCTCACCGGGGGGTGGCTACGAGCAGTACTTC,CASSPGGGYEQYF,TRBV18,few,NA,TRBJ2-7
TGTGCCAGTAGTCCCCTGGGACAGGGGGCTCACGAGCAGTACTTC,CASSPLGQGAHEQYF,TRBV19,NA,TRBD1,TRBJ2-7
TGTGCCAGCAGTTTCTACAGGGATCAGCCCCAGCATTTT,CASSFYRDQPQHF,TRBV6-5,NA,NA,TRBJ1-5